This note documents a single T cell receptor (beta chain) sequence. The specificity of this receptor is unknown. Within one base of it there is no much larger clone, and no base qualities were kept. This specimen comes from a study of cytomegalovirus exposure and HLA in healthy donors (dated by TCRdb to the late 2010s). Context from the whole study: In an earlier analysis of roughly 590 of the donors, 276 Gb of sequence data and 117 million unique TCR beta sequences from about 179 million T cells were reported. An early release covering some 640 HLA-typed donors comprised approximately 300 gigabases of sequencing data and about 90 million unique TCR sequences. Donor age, sex, ethnicity and CMV serostatus were collected together with the repertoire data. To study patterns of TCR occurrence, a later analysis re-analyzed previously published TCR beta repertoires from 600 to 750 donors and added high-resolution HLA genotyping. In a later genetic analysis, genome-wide SNP genotypes for about 55% of the 666 donors were used, and that subset was treated as a discovery cohort. The study aimed to test whether cataloging public T cell receptors could reveal signatures of past pathogen exposure. The genetic ancestry cluster associated with self-reported Caucasian donors included about 81% of the 398 genotyped donors. Typing coverage varied by locus: roughly 620-640 donors for A, B, C, DRB1 and DQB1; roughly 520 for DQA1; more than 600 for DPA1; around 490 for DPB1. To decide whether each TCR beta V gene segment behaved as functional or pseudogenic, an earlier analysis of approximately 600 of the donors relied on high-throughput TCR beta sequencing. Class I and class II HLA loci were covered by the typing at four-digit resolution. The study profiled the T cell repertoires of under 700 subjects by immunosequencing and related them to cytomegalovirus serostatus. To predict cytomegalovirus infection status, the study brought together high-throughput TCR immunosequencing, statistical association of individual TCRs with disease status, and machine learning. Because of strong linkage in the cohort, roughly five DR-DQ haplotypes were treated as single units for association and clustering. Across approximately 400 genotyped donors of the cohort, an average of about 240,000 unique TCR beta nucleotide sequences per donor were sequenced, and roughly 17% of those sequences were non-productive. In the later analysis, no new phenotypic data were used to find candidate immune exposures; instead, reliance was placed on TCR beta sequences and their occurrence across donors. All discovery cohort repertoires had been generated using a single sequencing platform. A separate validation cohort of 90 to 150 different subjects was used in addition to the approximately 670-subject first cohort.

The study at large found these results: While some public TCRs were present in many individuals, most TCR sequences turned up only very rarely across donors. Correlated functional status among segregating V segments might reflect linkage disequilibrium, but an unknown experimental factor could not be ruled out. A later analysis associated about 17,000 TCR beta sequences with specific HLA alleles at a false discovery rate of 0.05. In vitro tests confirmed that a few of the cytomegalovirus-associated TCR beta chains recognize cytomegalovirus antigens. Immune exposure information for the cohort was limited to CMV serostatus. HLA typing was unavailable for some donors at each locus, so association tests used only the typed subset. When HLA alleles, especially DR and DQ, strongly co-occurred, attributing TCR associations to individual alleles was difficult. The classifier was reported to diagnose cytomegalovirus status with high specificity and sensitivity in both the original cohort and the validation cohort. A later genetic analysis reported fewer N-insertions in productive TCRs among donors in an Asian-associated ancestry cluster than the roughly 640-donor mean. A later analysis reported that several top co-occurrence clusters appeared linked to parvovirus B19, influenza, CMV and Epstein-Barr virus. Because counts were too low, roughly 17 rarely observed V segments, including chromosome 9 orphons, were left out of the earlier analysis of a few hundred of the donors. The cohort was sequenced for TCR beta chains only, and without alpha or paired-chain data the features that could be detected were limited. According to the authors, the approach could potentially be generalized to other disease states and immunological phenotypes. According to a later analysis, most CMV-associated TCR beta chains appeared to be HLA-restricted, and the HLA associations seemed to be driven largely by CMV exposure. A group of highly shared sequence variants was considered likely to be a technical artifact of the sequencing pipeline. In a later analysis, HLA-associated TCR beta chains were found to be more clonally expanded and to have lower generation probabilities than equally common non-associated chains. In an earlier analysis of approximately 590 of the donors, most TCR beta V segments appeared in productive rearrangements about 87% or about 30% of the time, broadly matching IMGT annotations. According to a later analysis, TCR association rates differed among HLA loci, with DRB1 alleles showing the most associated TCRs and HLA-C alleles showing the fewest. The presence/absence analyses assumed that sequencing depth was roughly uniform across donors, and that assumption may not be true. A further reported finding was that TCR beta sequences accurately predicted the HLA-A and HLA-B alleles for most subjects in the first cohort. An association between a missense DCLRE1C variant and V-gene and J-gene trimming of TCR beta chains was found in a later genetic analysis and replicated in an independent cohort. A total of some 180 TCR beta chains were listed by the study as associated with cytomegalovirus.

The library was produced with the immunoSEQ multiplex PCR assay. For the multiplex PCR, a mixture combining 60 forward primers for TCR Vbeta segments and 13 reverse primers for TCR Jbeta segments was used. Amplification of the CDR3 region of rearranged TCR beta genes was performed with a multiplex PCR assay on genomic DNA. Amplified TCR beta libraries were sequenced as 87-base-pair reads on the Illumina HiSeq System. Processing in the source paper ran as follows. A later analysis tallied roughly 76 million unique TCR beta chains across the 610 or so repertoires, and about 10 million of those chains were shared by two or more donors. Raw reads were error-corrected and collapsed into unique sequences by a nearest-neighbor algorithm in which closely related sequences were merged to remove PCR and sequencing errors. Alignment of CDR3 sequences to IMGT reference sequences was used to assign V, D and J gene segments. Each retained sequence needed at least a six-nucleotide match to both a V gene segment and a J gene segment. Rearrangements were called productive when the CDR3 lacked stop codons and stayed in frame with V and J; all others were non-productive. CDR3 was defined by IMGT convention, running from the second conserved V-encoded cysteine to the conserved J-encoded phenylalanine. Sequences without an unambiguous match to a single V gene segment were excluded from the earlier analysis of approximately 600 of the donors. In an earlier analysis of some 590 of the donors, a V segment was called functional when productive rearrangements were above 56.7%, and segregating when the standard deviation between donors exceeded 5%. A statistical classification framework was built for diagnosing cytomegalovirus status from the catalog of TCR beta chain sequences. V and J gene assignment, in a later analysis, came from comparing TCR nucleotide sequences with IMGT/GENE-DB human TR gene sequences. A later analysis assigned CDR3 sequences and most-parsimonious VDJ recombination scenarios with the TCRdist pipeline. In a later analysis, every TCR beta chain was defined by the combination of its CDR3 amino acid sequence and its V-gene family, and reads without a unique V-gene family were dropped. In a later analysis, 500 to 700 highly shared, low-generation-probability nucleotide sequences were removed to address suspected cross-contamination and a sequencing artifact. In a later analysis, a clonal expansion index for each public chain was calculated from normalized within-repertoire ranks of inferred template counts. A later analysis computed generation probabilities with a VDJ recombination model fitted to out-of-frame rearrangements, and checked the results against IGoR. In a later analysis, hypergeometric tests were used to score TCR-TCR, TCR-HLA and TCR-CMV co-occurrence, with a repertoire-size bias correction applied to TCR pairs. A later analysis estimated false discovery rates by permuting HLA or CMV assignments 20 times. In a later analysis, co-occurring TCRs were grouped using DBSCAN, with TCRdist sequence similarity added in when clustering inside HLA-allele-positive subsets. Repertoires with fewer than 30,000 or more than 120,000 public chains were left out of co-occurrence clustering, as were about 5 repertoires with anomalous nucleotide sharing. TCRdb limited this immuneACCESS table to in-frame rearrangements with V and J called. A share of clones is missing; checked studies link under half to unresolved V genes, and the rest is unexplained. V and J calls and clone size follow that table, whereas D and trimming were derived from the DNA. The sample includes around 130,000 clones, with under 85% observed a single time. In total, the top ten clones hold about 3% of the sample.

The cohort was made up of roughly 670 healthy bone marrow donors. All cohort members were sampled while nominally healthy, although unrecorded immune exposures were likely present. The donor was CMV seronegative and belonged to the group of 352 seronegative cohort members. A peripheral blood sample was collected from each donor, and TCR beta sequencing was performed on peripheral blood mononuclear cells. The Qiagen DNeasy Blood Extraction Kit was used to extract genomic DNA from the blood cell samples. The sample consisted of PBMCs. This sequence originates from a young man in good health and CMV-seronegative.

The DNA is as follows: TGCGCCAGCAGGACACTAGCGGGGGGAAACACCGGGGAGCTGTTTTTT. This encodes CASRTLAGGNTGELFF. The chain uses TRBV4-1 and TRBJ2-2, and TRBD2 matches 12 of the central bases. CDR1 and CDR2 were assigned from the germline V gene as MGHRA and YSYEKL. The CDR3 sequence holds 16 residues, the cysteine and phenylalanine included. Only the CDR3 part of the read is kept: 48 bases, read in frame from the first base. Clipping removes 6 bases from V and 2 bases from J, with 4 as the unmatched junction base count.